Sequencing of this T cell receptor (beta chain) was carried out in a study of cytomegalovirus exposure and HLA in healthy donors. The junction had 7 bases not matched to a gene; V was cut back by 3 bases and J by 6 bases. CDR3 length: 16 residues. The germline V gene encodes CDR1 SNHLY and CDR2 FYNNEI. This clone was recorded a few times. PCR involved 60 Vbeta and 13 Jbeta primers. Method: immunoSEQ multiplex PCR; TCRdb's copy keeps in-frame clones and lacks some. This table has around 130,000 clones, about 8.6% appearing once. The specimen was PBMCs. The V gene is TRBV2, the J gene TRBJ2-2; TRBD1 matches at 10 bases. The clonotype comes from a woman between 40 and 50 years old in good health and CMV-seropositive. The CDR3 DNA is TGTGCCAGCAGTGACCCCCGGACAGGGGGACCCGGGGAGCTGTTTTTT. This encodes CASSDPRTGGPGELFF.